The rows below give T cell receptor beta chains drawn from one sample of a study of OX40 agonist ivuxolimab in advanced cancers. TCRdb's table, derived via immunoSEQ multiplex PCR, lists solely in-frame clones and lacks some. The sample includes 65,000 to 90,000 clones, around nine tenths of them seen just once. The source material was CD4+ or CD8+ T cells sorted from blood, sampled in a trial of the OX40 agonist ivuxolimab. Receptors were obtained from an adult with an advanced solid tumor such as melanoma, head and neck, liver or kidney cancer. The CDR3 runs from the conserved cysteine through the conserved F or W. A D gene is named only where the DNA matches it firmly. Some rows mark clone size as missing; the rest say once, few, many or name a class of expanded clone.

>TRBV28|TRBJ1-5|-|few
TGTGCCAGCAGATTAACGCCGGCCCAGCCCCAGCATTTT
CASRLTPAQPQHF
>TRBV7-3|TRBJ1-2|TRBD1|-
TGTGCCAGCAGCCCCTCACCGGGACAGGGGAATGGCTACACCTTC
CASSPSPGQGNGYTF
>TRBV19|TRBJ1-2|-|-
TGTGCCAGTAGTGGGCACGATGGCTACACCTTC
CASSGHDGYTF
>TRBV10-3|TRBJ1-5|-|-
TGTGCCATCAGTGATGCAGGAACTAGCAATCAGCCCCAGCATTTT
CAISDAGTSNQPQHF
>TRBV6-5|TRBJ2-1|-|once
-
CASSSSWGGNEQFF
>TRBV6-1|TRBJ2-1|TRBD2|-
TGTGCCAGCAGAGAGGGCGGGAGAGGGGAGCAGTTCTTC
CASREGGRGEQFF
>TRBV9|TRBJ1-4|TRBD1|-
TGTGCCAGCAGCGTGGAAGGACAGGGAGGGGAAAAACTGTTTTTT
CASSVEGQGGEKLFF
>TRBV10-3|TRBJ2-6|-|-
TGTGCCATCAGTGAGGGGCTCTCTGGGGCCAACGTCCTGACTTTC
CAISEGLSGANVLTF
>TRBV4-2|TRBJ1-2|TRBD1|-
TGTGCCAGCAGCGATTCCGGGACAGGAGCCTCTAACTATGGCTACACCTTC
CASSDSGTGASNYGYTF
>TRBV5-5|TRBJ2-7|TRBD2|-
TGTGCCAGCAGCTTCGGACTAGCGGGAGGACCTACCGAGCAGTACTTC
CASSFGLAGGPTEQYF
>TRBV7-2|TRBJ2-1|TRBD1|-
TGTGCCAGCAGCTTAGTTGCGACAGGGAATTTGGGTGAGCAGTTCTTC
CASSLVATGNLGEQFF
>TRBV7-9|TRBJ2-7|-|-
TGTGCCAGCAGCTTAGCACAATACTCCTACGAGCAGTACTTC
CASSLAQYSYEQYF
>TRBV6-5|TRBJ1-2|TRBD1|-
TGTGCCAGCAGTTACTCGGACAGGGCGGACTATGGCTACACCTTC
CASSYSDRADYGYTF
>TRBV5-6|TRBJ1-1|TRBD1|-
TGTGCCAGCAGCTCCGGGACAGGGAAAGCTTTCTTT
CASSSGTGKAFF
>TRBV11-2|TRBJ2-2|TRBD1|once
TGTGCCAGCAGCCCGGGACAGTTTAACACCGGGGAGCTGTTTTTT
CASSPGQFNTGELFF
>TRBV5-1|TRBJ1-2|-|-
TGCGCCAGCAGCTTAGGTCAGGGGTTTCCCTATGGCTACACCTTC
CASSLGQGFPYGYTF
>TRBV5-4|TRBJ2-3|TRBD2|once
TGTGCCAGCAGCTTTGGGACTAGGATCGATACGCAGTATTTT
CASSFGTRIDTQYF